This record looks at one TCR beta chain sequence and its context. Its antigen is still unknown. The data were taken from a study of early T cells in non-severe SARS-CoV-2 infection. Across the study: The sequenced material was bulk RNA from unsorted whole blood, and its chains were unpaired.

Unique molecular identifiers were attached to individual cDNA molecules. TCRdb called the 5' RACE reads again in MiXCR, with one record for every CDR3 protein. This sample has some 85,000 distinct CDR3 sequences, with roughly 15% found just once. Trimming removed 5 bases at V and 8 bases at J, with 10 bases between. Germline V lookup: CDR1 MNHNS, CDR2 SASEGT. The CDR3 runs to 12 residues. Study outcomes and limitations: VDJdb matches were skewed toward anti-spike CD8 T cell responses.

The chain uses TRBV6-1 and TRBJ2-1; no definite D call. This clonotype was obtained from an adult who was a healthcare worker with PCR-confirmed SARS-CoV-2 infection or an uninfected control (not recorded which). Sequences were obtained from whole blood. Here the CDR3 DNA reads TGTGCCAGCAGTCCACGTTTGGATGAGCAGTTCTTC. This codes for CASSPRLDEQFF.